The rows below give T cell receptor beta chains drawn from one sample of a study of T cells in Graves' hyperthyroidism and ophthalmopathy. TCRdb ran MiXCR on the multiplex PCR reads and lists one entry per CDR3 protein. The data hold about half a million distinct CDR3 sequences, with about 22% observed a single time. Sequenced sample: blood. The receptors originated from a woman aged 70-85 years with Graves' ophthalmopathy. Each CDR3 is given with its conserved first and last residue. A D gene is named only where the DNA matches it firmly. Some rows mark clone size as missing; the rest say once, few, many or name a class of expanded clone.

many	10	TRBJ2-7	.	TRBV7-2	CASRLEEQYF	TGTGCCAGCAGATTGGAGGAGCAGTACTTC
.	13	TRBJ1-1	.	TRBV6-1	CASRKILNTGAFF	TGTGCCAGCAGGAAAATTTTGAACACTGGAGCTTTCTTT
.	14	TRBJ2-3	.	TRBV7-7	CASSFGGPTDTQYF	TGTGCTAGCAGCTTCGGAGGGCCCACAGATACGCAGTATTTT
.	15	TRBJ2-7	TRBD2	TRBV3-1	CASSRGLAGALEQYF	TGTGCCAGCAGCCGTGGACTAGCGGGAGCTCTCGAGCAGTACTTC
.	17	TRBJ2-2	.	TRBV10-3	CAISESTGLLNPGELFF	TGTGCCATCAGTGAGTCGACGGGGCTCCTTAACCCCGGGGAGCTGTTTTTT
.	14	TRBJ2-7	.	TRBV15	CATQSGAQGHEQYF	TGTGCCACCCAGTCCGGGGCCCAAGGCCACGAGCAGTACTTC
.	12	TRBJ2-2	.	TRBV24-1	CATSVHTGELFF	TGTGCCACCAGTGTCCACACCGGGGAGCTGTTTTTT
few	13	TRBJ1-1	TRBD1	TRBV11-2	CASSLGTGLDAFF	TGTGCCAGCAGCTTAGGGACAGGCCTGGATGCTTTCTTT
few	15	TRBJ2-7	TRBD2	TRBV3-1	CASSQDWTSGREQYF	TGTGCCAGCAGCCAAGATTGGACTAGCGGGAGAGAGCAGTACTTC
few	15	TRBJ2-1	.	TRBV20-1	CSALDPFGSYNEQFF	TGCAGTGCTTTGGACCCATTTGGATCCTACAATGAGCAGTTCTTC
.	15	TRBJ2-1	TRBD2	TRBV7-9	CASSVMGLAENEQFF	TGTGCCAGCAGCGTCATGGGACTAGCGGAAAATGAGCAGTTCTTC
.	19	TRBJ2-4	TRBD2	TRBV2	CASSELTGLAGGSKNIQYF	TGTGCCAGCAGTGAATTAACGGGACTAGCGGGAGGTTCCAAAAACATTCAGTACTTC
.	13	TRBJ1-2	.	TRBV16	CASSRKTDYGYTF	TGTGCCAGCAGCCGGAAGACGGATTATGGCTACACCTTC
.	18	TRBJ2-5	.	TRBV5-1	CASSLARDGKLTRETQYF	TGCGCCAGCAGCTTGGCCCGGGACGGCAAGCTTACACGAGAGACCCAGTACTTC
.	15	TRBJ2-3	.	TRBV6-2/TRBV6-3	CASNARGPTTDTQYF	TGTGCCAGCAATGCGCGGGGTCCAACCACGGATACGCAGTATTTT
few	14	TRBJ1-2	TRBD1	TRBV30	CAWSGGGGGYGYTF	TGTGCCTGGAGTGGTGGAGGGGGCGGCTATGGCTACACCTTC
.	12	TRBJ2-2	.	TRBV3-1	CASSLPPRELFF	TGTGCCAGCAGCCTCCCTCCCAGGGAGCTGTTTTTT
few	13	TRBJ2-1	TRBD2	TRBV6-1	CASSLNGRHEQFF	TGTGCCAGCAGCCTCAACGGGAGGCATGAGCAGTTCTTC
few	13	TRBJ1-6	.	TRBV6-4	CASSDRIGSPLHF	TGTGCCAGCAGTGACAGGATAGGCTCACCCCTCCACTTT
many	16	TRBJ2-2	TRBD2	TRBV7-9	CASSPSGRADTGELFF	TGTGCCAGCTCCCCGAGCGGGAGGGCCGACACCGGGGAGCTGTTTTTT
many	15	TRBJ2-1	TRBD2	TRBV2	CASIFGGLAGAEQFF	TGTGCCAGCATTTTTGGAGGACTAGCGGGAGCCGAGCAGTTCTTC
.	16	TRBJ2-5	TRBD2	TRBV20-1	CSARPPLSGSRETQYF	TGCAGTGCTAGACCCCCGCTTAGCGGGAGCCGGGAGACCCAGTACTTC
.	18	TRBJ2-1	.	TRBV27	CASRGILLSRSLNNEQFF	TGTGCCAGCAGAGGAATATTATTGTCCCGCTCGCTTAACAATGAGCAGTTCTTC
.	15	TRBJ2-5	.	TRBV2	CASSLQGRVGETQYF	TGTGCCAGCAGTCTCCAGGGGAGGGTGGGTGAGACCCAGTACTTC
.	14	TRBJ1-6	.	TRBV7-9	CASSGDPGSSPLHF	TGTGCCAGCAGCGGTGACCCAGGGAGTTCACCCCTCCACTTT
few	18	TRBJ2-3	.	TRBV5-1	CASSLSGSNHPSTDTQYF	TGCGCCAGCAGCTTGTCCGGAAGCAATCACCCTAGCACAGATACGCAGTATTTT
.	14	TRBJ2-7	.	TRBV27	CASRPDRPPYEQYF	TGTGCCAGCAGACCGGACAGACCACCCTACGAGCAGTACTTC
few	13	TRBJ2-3	.	TRBV12-3/TRBV12-4	CASKSRSTDTQYF	TGTGCCAGCAAGTCAAGGAGCACAGATACGCAGTATTTT
few	17	TRBJ2-3	TRBD1	TRBV7-9	CASSLWLRQGAGDTQYF	TGTGCCAGCAGCTTATGGCTGCGTCAGGGGGCTGGAGATACGCAGTATTTT
few	14	TRBJ2-6	.	TRBV5-1	CASSSRSGANVLTF	TGCGCCAGCAGCTCACGCTCTGGGGCCAACGTCCTGACTTTC
.	16	TRBJ2-3	TRBD2	TRBV30	CAWGLAGAAWTDTQYF	TGTGCCTGGGGACTAGCGGGAGCGGCCTGGACAGATACGCAGTATTTT
.	15	TRBJ1-2	.	TRBV7-2	CASRTTGEGVYGYTF	TGTGCCAGCAGAACAACAGGAGAAGGGGTCTATGGCTACACCTTC
.	14	TRBJ1-5	TRBD1	TRBV7-9	CASSTGDGNQPQHF	TGTGCCTCGTCGACAGGGGATGGCAATCAGCCCCAGCATTTT
.	14	TRBJ1-1	TRBD1	TRBV7-3	CASSPPDRWTEAFF	TGTGCCAGCAGCCCGCCGGACAGGTGGACTGAAGCTTTCTTT
.	15	TRBJ2-2	TRBD2	TRBV6-1	CASSVLAGSGGELFF	TGTGCCAGCAGTGTCCTAGCGGGATCTGGCGGGGAGCTGTTTTTT
many	13	TRBJ2-3	.	TRBV7-2	CASSPRGRDTQYF	TGTGCCAGCAGCCCCCGGGGGAGAGATACGCAGTATTTT
few	13	TRBJ1-1	.	TRBV12-3/TRBV12-4	CASGSGVGTEAFF	TGTGCCAGCGGGTCGGGTGTGGGGACTGAAGCTTTCTTT
few	15	TRBJ2-3	TRBD2	TRBV11-2	CASSRGGSGGGLQYF	TGTGCCAGCAGCCGCGGGGGAAGCGGGGGAGGATTGCAGTATTTT
many	15	TRBJ2-1	TRBD1	TRBV9	CASSLAGTGDSEQFF	TGTGCCAGCAGCCTAGCCGGGACAGGGGATAGTGAGCAGTTCTTC
once	16	TRBJ2-3	TRBD2	TRBV5-6	CASSRSWGLVTDTQYF	TGTGCCAGCAGCCGGTCGTGGGGACTAGTCACAGATACGCAGTATTTT
many	15	TRBJ1-5	TRBD1	TRBV12-3/TRBV12-4	CASSFAGGASQPQHF	TGTGCCAGCAGTTTTGCAGGGGGGGCGTCTCAGCCCCAGCATTTT
few	11	TRBJ2-6	.	TRBV12-3/TRBV12-4	CASRTYGLETF	TGTGCCAGCAGAACGTACGGTTTGGAAACTTTC
.	14	TRBJ1-5	TRBD1	TRBV6-1	CASKRDRGNQPQHF	TGTGCCAGCAAACGAGACAGGGGCAATCAGCCCCAGCATTTT
few	13	TRBJ2-7	.	TRBV30	CAWSVAGSYEQYF	TGTGCCTGGAGTGTGGCGGGGTCCTACGAGCAGTACTTC
.	14	TRBJ2-2	.	TRBV6-2/TRBV6-3	CASRARGYTGELFF	TGTGCCAGCCGGGCCCGGGGATACACCGGGGAGCTGTTTTTT
few	12	TRBJ1-2	.	TRBV20-1	CSASGNSYGYTF	TGCAGTGCTAGCGGCAATAGCTATGGCTACACCTTC